This T cell receptor beta chain was sequenced for a study of blood T cell repertoires in COVID-19. Original handling: Counts of nucleated cells, estimated from reference gene primer amplification, were obtained. Measured with immunoSEQ multiplex PCR; TCRdb has only the in-frame clones, and not every one. V and J calls and clone size are copied from that table; D and trimming were computed from the DNA. The sample carries about 520,000 clones, roughly 88% recorded once. This TCR derives from a human donor in a cohort sampled during active COVID-19. What was sequenced was peripheral blood.

CDR3 in DNA: TGTGCCAGCAGCATCACGGACAGAGCGGAAAAACTGTTTTTT. It codes for CASSITDRAEKLFF. This chain joins TRBV5-5 and TRBJ1-4; D may be TRBD1 (6 bases). This CDR3 is 14 amino acids long. Deletions cut 4 bases from V and 8 bases from J, with 15 bases between. Germline V lookup: CDR1 SGHKS, CDR2 YYEKEE (reference sequence).